Listed below are T cell receptor beta chains from one sample, sequenced in a study of T cell changes during pregnancy in multiple sclerosis. Repertoires were generated with immunoSEQ multiplex PCR, while TCRdb's copy carries only in-frame clones and drops some. The sample lists around 26,000 clones, 86% occurring once. This specimen was CD8+ T cells from peripheral blood mononuclear cells, taken in the first trimester of pregnancy. The source of these receptors is a female donor in good health, enrolled as a control in a pregnancy study. Both conserved end residues are part of each CDR3. A D gene is named only where the DNA matches it firmly. Size tells how often a clone was seen (once, few, many) or the class of an expanded clone, and some rows leave it out.

d_call | j_call | v_call | clone_size | cdr3_aa | cdr3_nt
NA | TRBJ2-3 | TRBV2 | NA | CASSYGDTQYF | TGTGCCAGCAGTTACGGGGATACGCAGTATTTT
NA | TRBJ1-5 | TRBV29-1 | once | CSVVFRGSNQPQHF | TGCAGCGTTGTGTTTAGGGGAAGCAATCAGCCCCAGCATTTT
TRBD1 | TRBJ2-3 | TRBV6-5 | NA | CASSSTGGTDTQYF | TGTGCCAGCAGTTCGACAGGGGGCACAGATACGCAGTATTTT
TRBD2 | TRBJ2-5 | TRBV5-1 | NA | CASSLYGGGQETQYF | TGCGCCAGCAGCTTGTACGGGGGGGGACAAGAGACCCAGTACTTC
NA | TRBJ1-1 | TRBV5-1 | NA | CASSPRVGRGLNTEAFF | TGCGCCAGCAGCCCACGCGTGGGGCGCGGTCTGAACACTGAAGCTTTCTTT
NA | TRBJ2-1 | TRBV5-6 | NA | CASSPLPSYNEQFF | TGTGCCAGCAGCCCTCTCCCCTCCTACAATGAGCAGTTCTTC
NA | TRBJ2-7 | TRBV2 | medium-sized | CASNLKSSYEQYF | TGTGCCAGCAATCTTAAGAGCTCCTACGAGCAGTACTTC
TRBD1 | TRBJ1-5 | TRBV6-5 | NA | CASSRTGESQPQHF | TGTGCCAGCAGCCGGACAGGGGAGAGTCAGCCCCAGCATTTT
NA | TRBJ1-2 | TRBV28 | NA | CASKRVSPGDQRGYTF | TGTGCCAGCAAACGGGTCTCCCCGGGGGACCAACGGGGCTACACCTTC
TRBD1 | TRBJ1-2 | TRBV5-4 | NA | CASSLDRGSLHTF | TGTGCCAGCAGCTTGGACAGGGGAAGTCTTCACACCTTC
TRBD1 | TRBJ2-7 | TRBV5-6 | NA | CASSFGTGPYEQYF | TGTGCCAGCAGCTTCGGGACAGGGCCCTACGAGCAGTACTTC
NA | TRBJ2-1 | TRBV27 | NA | CASITQGNEQFF | TGTGCCAGCATTACTCAGGGAAATGAGCAGTTCTTC
NA | TRBJ2-3 | TRBV11-3 | NA | CASSLEVGHTDTQYF | TGTGCCAGCAGCTTAGAGGTGGGCCACACAGATACGCAGTATTTT
NA | TRBJ1-5 | TRBV6-1 | NA | CASIWRGGYQPQHF | TGTGCCAGCATTTGGCGCGGGGGATATCAGCCCCAGCATTTT
TRBD1 | TRBJ2-7 | TRBV5-4 | NA | CASSKYPGTGEIEQYF | TGTGCCAGCAGCAAATATCCCGGGACAGGGGAAATAGAGCAGTACTTC
NA | TRBJ2-5 | TRBV6-1 | once | CASSFRGLLQETQYF | TGTGCCAGCTCCTTCAGGGGACTACTACAAGAGACCCAGTACTTC
TRBD1 | TRBJ2-5 | TRBV5-1 | NA | CASSLAYRGPVETQYF | TGCGCCAGCAGCTTGGCGTACAGGGGTCCGGTAGAGACCCAGTACTTC
TRBD1 | TRBJ2-5 | TRBV6-1 | NA | CAGGTGDLGEQYF | TGTGCCGGGGGGACAGGGGATCTGGGTGAGCAGTACTTC
NA | TRBJ2-5 | TRBV11-2 | NA | CATPGAGAETQYF | TGTGCCACCCCGGGGGCGGGAGCGGAGACCCAGTACTTC
TRBD1 | TRBJ1-1 | TRBV19 | NA | CASRYRGGTEAFF | TGTGCCAGTAGATACAGGGGAGGCACTGAAGCTTTCTTT
NA | TRBJ2-3 | TRBV6-5 | NA | CASSYGGAPTDTQYF | TGTGCCAGCAGTTACGGAGGGGCCCCCACAGATACGCAGTATTTT
TRBD2 | TRBJ2-5 | TRBV4-1 | NA | CASSLMVAGGPGETQYF | TGCGCCAGCAGCTTAATGGTAGCGGGAGGGCCGGGGGAGACCCAGTACTTC
TRBD2 | TRBJ2-7 | TRBV7-2 | NA | CASSTQRDEEQYF | TGTGCCAGCAGCACCCAGCGGGACGAAGAGCAGTACTTC
TRBD2 | TRBJ2-7 | TRBV11-2 | NA | CASSLEPGLAGAEQYF | TGTGCCAGCAGCTTAGAACCGGGACTAGCGGGAGCTGAGCAGTACTTC
TRBD2 | TRBJ2-7 | TRBV28 | NA | CASSLSAGGAWEQYF | TGTGCCAGCAGTTTATCCGCGGGAGGGGCATGGGAGCAGTACTTC
TRBD1 | TRBJ1-1 | TRBV27 | NA | CASSPGQGLIMSQAFF | TGTGCCAGCAGTCCAGGACAGGGGCTTATTATGTCCCAAGCTTTCTTT
NA | TRBJ2-1 | TRBV21-1 | NA | CASSTQSKREGPYNEQFF | TGTGCCAGCAGCACCCAAAGTAAGCGGGAGGGCCCCTACAATGAGCAGTTCTTC
NA | TRBJ1-1 | TRBV5-5 | NA | CASSLAPGEGNTEAFF | TGTGCCAGCAGCTTGGCCCCTGGGGAGGGGAACACTGAAGCTTTCTTT
NA | TRBJ2-3 | TRBV9 | NA | CASSAGGGGVGTDTQYF | TGTGCCAGCAGCGCCGGGGGAGGGGGGGTAGGCACAGATACGCAGTATTTT
TRBD1 | TRBJ1-6 | TRBV10-3 | NA | CAISESTGYGSPLHF | TGTGCCATCAGTGAGTCGACAGGGTATGGTTCACCCCTCCACTTT
TRBD1 | TRBJ2-7 | TRBV7-8 | NA | CASSGRDGDSSYEQYF | TGTGCCAGCAGTGGCAGGGACGGGGACAGCTCCTACGAGCAGTACTTC
NA | TRBJ2-7 | TRBV14 | NA | CASSLGFMGGEEQYF | TGTGCCAGCAGCCTCGGTTTTATGGGAGGAGAGGAGCAGTACTTC
TRBD2 | TRBJ2-3 | TRBV6-4 | NA | CASSDSSGGPDTQYF | TGTGCCAGCAGTGACTCTAGCGGGGGGCCAGATACGCAGTATTTT
NA | TRBJ1-6 | TRBV28 | few | CASSLLAGSNSPLHF | TGTGCCAGCAGTCTCCTGGCCGGGTCGAACTCACCCCTCCACTTT
TRBD2 | TRBJ2-7 | TRBV7-8 | once | CASSPGLAGGLFHEQYF | TGTGCCAGCAGCCCAGGACTAGCGGGAGGGCTATTCCACGAGCAGTACTTC
TRBD2 | TRBJ2-1 | TRBV27 | NA | CASSLTGGGYEQFF | TGTGCCAGCAGTTTAACGGGAGGGGGGTATGAGCAGTTCTTC
NA | TRBJ2-7 | TRBV29-1 | NA | CSVESGGNSYEQYF | TGCAGCGTTGAGTCCGGGGGTAACTCCTACGAGCAGTACTTC
TRBD2 | TRBJ2-1 | TRBV5-1 | NA | CASSWAGLGNEQFF | TGCGCCAGCAGCTGGGCCGGACTAGGAAATGAGCAGTTCTTC
NA | TRBJ2-4 | TRBV11-2 | NA | CASSLGWGTSAKNIQYF | TGTGCCAGCAGCTTAGGGTGGGGCACGTCAGCCAAAAACATTCAGTACTTC
NA | TRBJ1-6 | TRBV4-3 | NA | CASSTRGAGNSPLHF | TGCGCCAGCAGCACGCGGGGCGCAGGGAATTCACCCCTCCACTTT
NA | TRBJ1-2 | TRBV27 | NA | CASSLSLAGPYYGYTF | TGTGCCAGCAGTTTATCGTTGGCAGGGCCATACTATGGCTACACCTTC
TRBD2 | TRBJ2-5 | TRBV7-2 | once | CASSHTGLAGGRQETQYF | TGTGCCAGCAGCCATACGGGACTAGCGGGGGGGCGGCAAGAGACCCAGTACTTC
NA | TRBJ1-3 | TRBV28 | NA | CASSEPGSGNTIYF | TGTGCCAGCAGTGAGCCAGGGTCAGGAAACACCATATATTTT
NA | TRBJ1-1 | TRBV7-2 | NA | CASSLGQNTEAFF | TGTGCCAGCAGCCTCGGACAGAACACTGAAGCTTTCTTT
NA | TRBJ1-1 | TRBV5-6 | NA | CASSPRQLMNTEAFF | TGTGCCAGCAGCCCTAGACAGCTAATGAACACTGAAGCTTTCTTT
NA | TRBJ2-3 | TRBV15 | once | CATSRTQDYTDTQYF | TGTGCCACCAGCAGGACCCAGGACTATACAGATACGCAGTATTTT
TRBD2 | TRBJ2-1 | TRBV29-1 | NA | CSVERTSGYNEQFF | TGCAGCGTTGAAAGAACTAGCGGGTACAATGAGCAGTTCTTC
NA | TRBJ1-1 | TRBV27 | NA | CASSFGGLTEAFF | TGTGCCAGCAGTTTCGGGGGGCTTACTGAAGCTTTCTTT
NA | TRBJ1-5 | TRBV28 | NA | CASSPSGGYSNQPQHF | TGTGCCAGCAGCCCCAGTGGGGGGTATAGCAATCAGCCCCAGCATTTT
NA | TRBJ1-5 | TRBV6-1 | NA | CASSEAFRGTYSNQPQHF | TGTGCCAGCAGTGAAGCGTTCCGGGGAACCTATAGCAATCAGCCCCAGCATTTT
TRBD1 | TRBJ1-1 | TRBV7-9 | NA | CASSSVGQGAREAFF | TGTGCCAGCAGCAGCGTCGGACAGGGGGCAAGGGAAGCTTTCTTT
NA | TRBJ2-2 | TRBV7-9 | NA | CASSLSGRVHTGELFF | TGTGCCAGCAGCTTATCGGGCAGGGTCCACACCGGGGAGCTGTTTTTT